Listed below are T cell receptor beta chains from one sample, sequenced in a study of patients and donors after allogeneic stem cell transplantation. TCRdb ran MiXCR on the RT-PCR reads and lists one entry per CDR3 protein. The table shows about 87,000 distinct CDR3 sequences, with 5% occurring only once. Sequenced sample: blood, either unsorted or a sorted T cell fraction (not recorded which). The receptors originated from a human donor who was either an allogeneic HSCT recipient or a stem cell or donor lymphocyte infusion donor (not recorded which). It is not recorded whose cells these are; they may come from a transplant donor. CDR3s include the opening cysteine and the closing phenylalanine or tryptophan. D genes are given only for firm matches. The listing skips clone size in some rows; elsewhere it reads once, few, many or a size class.

abundance: NA
j_gene: TRBJ2-7
d_gene: NA
v_gene: TRBV29-1
CDR3nt: TGCAGCGTTGTGGGCAGCCAGAGCTCCTACGAGCAGTACTTC
CDR3aa: CSVVGSQSSYEQYF

abundance: few
j_gene: TRBJ2-7
d_gene: TRBD1
v_gene: TRBV5-1
CDR3nt: TGCGCCAGCAGAATCCCGGGCAGGGACAGGGGGCCCTGCGAGCAGTACTTC
CDR3aa: CASRIPGRDRGPCEQYF

abundance: many
j_gene: TRBJ2-5
d_gene: NA
v_gene: TRBV2
CDR3nt: TGTGCCAGCACCAGGAGGAACAGCGGCCAAGAGACCCAGTACTTC
CDR3aa: CASTRRNSGQETQYF

abundance: many
j_gene: TRBJ2-3
d_gene: TRBD1
v_gene: TRBV4-1
CDR3nt: TGCGCCAGCAGCCAAGATGGGACAGGGGGAGATACGCAGTATTTT
CDR3aa: CASSQDGTGGDTQYF

abundance: many
j_gene: TRBJ1-5
d_gene: TRBD1
v_gene: TRBV18
CDR3nt: TGTGCCAGCTCGCTAACAGGGGCCGATCAGCCCCAGCATTTT
CDR3aa: CASSLTGADQPQHF

abundance: few
j_gene: TRBJ2-5
d_gene: NA
v_gene: TRBV12-3/TRBV12-4
CDR3nt: TGTGCCAGCTCCTGGGCAGGGGGGAGAGAGACCCAGTACTTC
CDR3aa: CASSWAGGRETQYF

abundance: many
j_gene: TRBJ2-3
d_gene: TRBD2
v_gene: TRBV11-2
CDR3nt: TGTGCCAGCAGCCGCCTTGGTCGCGGGGGGTTTCCTAGCACAGATACGCAGTATTTT
CDR3aa: CASSRLGRGGFPSTDTQYF

abundance: many
j_gene: TRBJ2-1
d_gene: NA
v_gene: TRBV28
CDR3nt: TGTGCCAGCAGTTTCAGGGTCCGGAGCTCCTACAATGAGCAGTTCTTC
CDR3aa: CASSFRVRSSYNEQFF

abundance: NA
j_gene: TRBJ2-1
d_gene: TRBD2
v_gene: TRBV7-2
CDR3nt: TGTGCCAGCAGCTTATCCCCTAGCGGGGGTTATGAGCAGTTCTTC
CDR3aa: CASSLSPSGGYEQFF

abundance: NA
j_gene: TRBJ2-2
d_gene: TRBD2
v_gene: TRBV4-1
CDR3nt: TGCGCCAGCAGCTGGGCAAGCGGGGGGTCCTCCGCGAACACCGGGGAGCTGTTTTTT
CDR3aa: CASSWASGGSSANTGELFF

abundance: many
j_gene: TRBJ2-7
d_gene: NA
v_gene: TRBV20-1
CDR3nt: TGCAGTGCTAGAGATTGGACGGAGAGCTCCTACGAGCAGTACTTC
CDR3aa: CSARDWTESSYEQYF

abundance: many
j_gene: TRBJ1-2
d_gene: NA
v_gene: TRBV20-1
CDR3nt: TGCAGTGCTAGAGGGGGCAGGTTGCGTGATGGCTACACCTTC
CDR3aa: CSARGGRLRDGYTF

abundance: many
j_gene: TRBJ1-5
d_gene: NA
v_gene: TRBV7-2
CDR3nt: TGTGCCAGCAGCGCTCCGGGACACGGCAATCAGCCCCAGCATTTT
CDR3aa: CASSAPGHGNQPQHF

abundance: many
j_gene: TRBJ2-1
d_gene: TRBD2
v_gene: TRBV3-1
CDR3nt: TGTGCCAGCAGCCAGGGACTAGCGGGAGTGAACTACAATGAGCAGTTCTTC
CDR3aa: CASSQGLAGVNYNEQFF

abundance: many
j_gene: TRBJ1-2
d_gene: TRBD1
v_gene: TRBV14
CDR3nt: TGTGCCAGCAGCCAAAGGCAGACGTGGGACAGGGGAGACTATGGCTACACCTTC
CDR3aa: CASSQRQTWDRGDYGYTF

abundance: many
j_gene: TRBJ1-1
d_gene: NA
v_gene: TRBV20-1
CDR3nt: TGCAGTGCTCCCCCCGGGGGAGGCACTGAAGCTTTCTTT
CDR3aa: CSAPPGGGTEAFF

abundance: few
j_gene: TRBJ1-2
d_gene: NA
v_gene: TRBV11-2
CDR3nt: TGTGCCAGCAGCCCACTTGGTCTACGCTATGGCTACACCTTC
CDR3aa: CASSPLGLRYGYTF

abundance: few
j_gene: TRBJ1-1
d_gene: NA
v_gene: TRBV7-9
CDR3nt: TGTGCCAGCAGCTTACGTCAGGGGAACACTGAAGCTTTCTTT
CDR3aa: CASSLRQGNTEAFF

abundance: many
j_gene: TRBJ2-1
d_gene: TRBD2
v_gene: TRBV7-2
CDR3nt: TGTGCCAGCAGCTTAGCCCTTGGAGCGGGGTCCTCCAATGAGCAGTTCTTC
CDR3aa: CASSLALGAGSSNEQFF

abundance: few
j_gene: TRBJ2-5
d_gene: NA
v_gene: TRBV12-3/TRBV12-4
CDR3nt: TGTGCCAGCAGCCTAAGTCGGGGGGCAGGGGAGACCCAGTACTTC
CDR3aa: CASSLSRGAGETQYF

abundance: few
j_gene: TRBJ1-5
d_gene: TRBD1
v_gene: TRBV19
CDR3nt: TGTGCCAGTACCAAAGGCACCGGGACAGATAGCAATCAGCCCCAGCATTTT
CDR3aa: CASTKGTGTDSNQPQHF

abundance: many
j_gene: TRBJ1-1
d_gene: NA
v_gene: TRBV5-1
CDR3nt: TGCGCCAGCAGCTTGGGGGGGGTGAACACTGAAGCTTTCTTT
CDR3aa: CASSLGGVNTEAFF

abundance: many
j_gene: TRBJ2-5
d_gene: NA
v_gene: TRBV5-6
CDR3nt: TGTGCCAGCACTTTGGGGCTCTCAGAGACCCAGTACTTC
CDR3aa: CASTLGLSETQYF

abundance: NA
j_gene: TRBJ2-3
d_gene: TRBD2
v_gene: TRBV2
CDR3nt: TGTGCCAGTCTAAAACGGACTAGCGGGGATACGCAGTATTTT
CDR3aa: CASLKRTSGDTQYF

abundance: NA
j_gene: TRBJ2-1
d_gene: TRBD1
v_gene: TRBV11-1
CDR3nt: TGTGCCAGCAGCTGGCGGGACAGGGGATACAATGAGCAGTTCTTC
CDR3aa: CASSWRDRGYNEQFF

abundance: few
j_gene: TRBJ1-3
d_gene: NA
v_gene: TRBV28
CDR3nt: TGTGCCACCAAAACAAGGAGTGCCGGAAACACCATATATTTT
CDR3aa: CATKTRSAGNTIYF

abundance: many
j_gene: TRBJ1-5
d_gene: NA
v_gene: TRBV7-2
CDR3nt: TGTGCCAGCAGCTTTTTCAGGGATAGCAATCAGCCCCAGCATTTT
CDR3aa: CASSFFRDSNQPQHF

abundance: many
j_gene: TRBJ2-7
d_gene: NA
v_gene: TRBV10-2
CDR3nt: TGCGCCAGCAGTGAAAGGCTGAGTAGGGACGAGCAGTACTTC
CDR3aa: CASSERLSRDEQYF

abundance: NA
j_gene: TRBJ2-3
d_gene: TRBD2
v_gene: TRBV4-2
CDR3nt: TGTGCCAGCAGCCTCACTAGCGGGGGGGGCACAGATACGCAGTATTTT
CDR3aa: CASSLTSGGGTDTQYF

abundance: NA
j_gene: TRBJ2-5
d_gene: TRBD1
v_gene: TRBV10-2
CDR3nt: TGCGCCAGCAGCGGGACAGGGTCCCAATTAGGCGGGACCCAGTACTTC
CDR3aa: CASSGTGSQLGGTQYF

abundance: many
j_gene: TRBJ2-3
d_gene: TRBD1
v_gene: TRBV27
CDR3nt: TGTGCCAGCAGAAGGACAGGGGGTGGAGATACGCAGTATTTT
CDR3aa: CASRRTGGGDTQYF

abundance: many
j_gene: TRBJ2-5
d_gene: TRBD1
v_gene: TRBV11-3
CDR3nt: TGTGCCAGCAGCTTAGATCGACAGGGGGCCCAAGAGACCCAGTACTTC
CDR3aa: CASSLDRQGAQETQYF

abundance: few
j_gene: TRBJ1-5
d_gene: TRBD1
v_gene: TRBV6-1
CDR3nt: TGTGCCAGCAGCGAAGGGGGCTGGAGGGGAGGCAGCCAGCCCCAGCATTTT
CDR3aa: CASSEGGWRGGSQPQHF

abundance: NA
j_gene: TRBJ2-7
d_gene: TRBD1
v_gene: TRBV7-9
CDR3nt: TGTGCCAGCAGCTTTTGGGACAGGGGAAGCGAGCAGTACTTC
CDR3aa: CASSFWDRGSEQYF

abundance: many
j_gene: TRBJ2-3
d_gene: NA
v_gene: TRBV7-9
CDR3nt: TGTGCCAGCAGCTTAGGCAGGGCAGATACGCAGTATTTT
CDR3aa: CASSLGRADTQYF

abundance: many
j_gene: TRBJ2-7
d_gene: NA
v_gene: TRBV28
CDR3nt: TGTGCCAGCAGTCCGGGACAAACCTACGAGCAGTACTTC
CDR3aa: CASSPGQTYEQYF

abundance: many
j_gene: TRBJ2-2
d_gene: TRBD1
v_gene: TRBV5-1
CDR3nt: TGCGCCAGCAGCTCGGCCGGACAGGGGGCCGGGGAGCTGTTTTTT
CDR3aa: CASSSAGQGAGELFF

abundance: many
j_gene: TRBJ2-3
d_gene: NA
v_gene: TRBV20-1
CDR3nt: TGCAGTGCATCCCCCATGTTTGGCGAAGGCGGCACAGATACGCAGTATTTT
CDR3aa: CSASPMFGEGGTDTQYF

abundance: few
j_gene: TRBJ2-7
d_gene: TRBD2
v_gene: TRBV20-1
CDR3nt: TGCAGTGCGGTCCCTAGCGGGAGGTTCTACGAGCAGTACTTC
CDR3aa: CSAVPSGRFYEQYF

abundance: many
j_gene: TRBJ1-3
d_gene: NA
v_gene: TRBV5-1
CDR3nt: TGCGCCAGCAGCTTAGGAGGGGAGAACACCATATATTTT
CDR3aa: CASSLGGENTIYF

abundance: NA
j_gene: TRBJ1-2
d_gene: NA
v_gene: TRBV14
CDR3nt: TGTGCCAGCAGCCGGGGGGCAGGGACCGACTATGGCTACACCTTC
CDR3aa: CASSRGAGTDYGYTF

abundance: many
j_gene: TRBJ2-5
d_gene: NA
v_gene: TRBV4-2
CDR3nt: TGTGCCAGCAGCCAAGAGGTAGCAGAGACCCAGTACTTC
CDR3aa: CASSQEVAETQYF

abundance: NA
j_gene: TRBJ2-7
d_gene: NA
v_gene: TRBV20-1
CDR3nt: TGCAGTGCTAGCTCCACAGGGCACTCCTACGAGCAGTACTTC
CDR3aa: CSASSTGHSYEQYF

abundance: NA
j_gene: TRBJ2-5
d_gene: TRBD2
v_gene: TRBV11-2
CDR3nt: TGTGCCAGCAGCTTAGGCGCCGGGAGGACGACGTACCAAGAGACCCAGTACTTC
CDR3aa: CASSLGAGRTTYQETQYF

abundance: many
j_gene: TRBJ2-5
d_gene: NA
v_gene: TRBV29-1
CDR3nt: TGCAGCGGGGGCAAGGAGACCCAGTACTTC
CDR3aa: CSGGKETQYF

abundance: many
j_gene: TRBJ2-7
d_gene: NA
v_gene: TRBV12-3/TRBV12-4
CDR3nt: TGTGCCAGCACCAGGACGGCTAGCTCCTACGAGCAGTACTTC
CDR3aa: CASTRTASSYEQYF